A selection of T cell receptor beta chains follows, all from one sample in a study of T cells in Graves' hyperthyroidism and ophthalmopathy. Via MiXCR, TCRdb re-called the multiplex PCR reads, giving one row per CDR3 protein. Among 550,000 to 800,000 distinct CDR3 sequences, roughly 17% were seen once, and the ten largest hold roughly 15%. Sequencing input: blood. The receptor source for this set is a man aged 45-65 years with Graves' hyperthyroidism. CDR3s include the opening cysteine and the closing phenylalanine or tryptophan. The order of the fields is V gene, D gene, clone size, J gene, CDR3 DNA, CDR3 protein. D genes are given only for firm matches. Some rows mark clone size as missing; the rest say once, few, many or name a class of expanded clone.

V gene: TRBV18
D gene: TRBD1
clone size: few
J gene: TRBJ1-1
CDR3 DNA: TGTGCCAGCTCACCAGACAGGGGGCATGGTGAAGCTTTCTTT
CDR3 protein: CASSPDRGHGEAFF

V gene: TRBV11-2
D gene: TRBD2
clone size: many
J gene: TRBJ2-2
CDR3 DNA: TGTGCCAGCAGCACTCCGACTAGCGGAGTGGACACCGGGGAGCTGTTTTTT
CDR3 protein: CASSTPTSGVDTGELFF

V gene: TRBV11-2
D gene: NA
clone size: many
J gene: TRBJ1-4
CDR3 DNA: TGTGCCAGCAGCTTAGGGGCAGGGGCTAATGAAAAACTGTTTTTT
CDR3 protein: CASSLGAGANEKLFF

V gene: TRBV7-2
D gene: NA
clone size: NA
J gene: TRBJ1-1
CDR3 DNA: TGTGCCAGCAGCTGGCGCTCGGGGGGCACTGGAGCTTTCTTT
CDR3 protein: CASSWRSGGTGAFF

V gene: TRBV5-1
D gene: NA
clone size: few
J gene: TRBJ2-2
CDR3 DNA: TGCGCCAGCAGCTCAGGGGACTCGGGGGAGCTGTTTTTT
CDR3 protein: CASSSGDSGELFF

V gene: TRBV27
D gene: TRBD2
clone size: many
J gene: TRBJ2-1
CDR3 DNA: TGTGCCAGCAACCTCCTAGCGGGATCCTACAATGAGCAGTTCTTC
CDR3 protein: CASNLLAGSYNEQFF

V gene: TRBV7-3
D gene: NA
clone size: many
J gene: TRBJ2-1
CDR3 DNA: TGTGCCAGCAGCCCCCCAGGGTCCCAGAGGGATGAGCAGTTCTTC
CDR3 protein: CASSPPGSQRDEQFF

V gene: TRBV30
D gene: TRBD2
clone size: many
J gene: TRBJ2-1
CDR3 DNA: TGTGCCTGGACCGGGACTAGCGGGAGTTATTCCTACAATGAGCAGTTCTTC
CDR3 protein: CAWTGTSGSYSYNEQFF

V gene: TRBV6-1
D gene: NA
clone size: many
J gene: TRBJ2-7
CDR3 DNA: TGTGCCAGCAGACGGACGGGAACCTACGAGCAGTACTTC
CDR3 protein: CASRRTGTYEQYF

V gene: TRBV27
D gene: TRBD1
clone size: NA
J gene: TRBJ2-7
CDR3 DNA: TGTGCCAGCAGTTTGACAATGACAGGGTGGTACGAGCAGTACTTC
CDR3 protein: CASSLTMTGWYEQYF

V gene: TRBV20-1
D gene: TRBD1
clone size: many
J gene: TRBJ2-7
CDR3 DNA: TGCAGTGCCACAACCGGACAGGGGGCGGACTACGAGCAGTACTTC
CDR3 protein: CSATTGQGADYEQYF

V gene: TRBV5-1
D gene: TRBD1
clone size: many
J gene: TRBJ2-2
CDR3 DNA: TGCGCCAGCAGCTTGGTTCAGGGGGACACCGGGGAGCTGTTTTTT
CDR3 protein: CASSLVQGDTGELFF

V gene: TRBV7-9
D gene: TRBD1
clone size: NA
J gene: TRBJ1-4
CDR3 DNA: TGTGCCAGCAGCTCAACGACAGGGTATGGTGAAAAACTGTTTTTT
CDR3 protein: CASSSTTGYGEKLFF

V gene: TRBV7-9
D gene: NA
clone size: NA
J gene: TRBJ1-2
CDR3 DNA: TGTGCCAGCAGCTTAGATTTAGAGAACTATGGCTACACCTTC
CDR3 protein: CASSLDLENYGYTF

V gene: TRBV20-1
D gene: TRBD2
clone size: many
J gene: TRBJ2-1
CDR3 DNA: TGCAGTGCTAGAGCTAGCGGGTTATCCTACAATGAGCAGTTCTTC
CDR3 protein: CSARASGLSYNEQFF

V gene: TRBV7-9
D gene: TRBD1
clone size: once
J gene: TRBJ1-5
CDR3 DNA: TGTGCCAGCAGCTTAGAAGGGACAGTTAATCAGCCCCAGCATTTT
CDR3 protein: CASSLEGTVNQPQHF

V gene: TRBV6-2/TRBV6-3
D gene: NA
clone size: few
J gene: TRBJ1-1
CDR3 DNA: TGTGCCAGCAGTTTTCCTTATGCTGAAGCTTTCTTT
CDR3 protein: CASSFPYAEAFF

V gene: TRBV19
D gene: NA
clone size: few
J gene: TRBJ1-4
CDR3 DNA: TGTGCCAGTAGTATGGAACCAACTAATGAAAAACTGTTTTTT
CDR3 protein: CASSMEPTNEKLFF

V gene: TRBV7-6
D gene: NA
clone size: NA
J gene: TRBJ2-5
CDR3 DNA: TGTGCCAGCAGCTTAGGCCCGCTTGGAGGGTCCGAGACCCAGTACTTC
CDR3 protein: CASSLGPLGGSETQYF

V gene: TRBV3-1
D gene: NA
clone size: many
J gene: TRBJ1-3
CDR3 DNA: TGTGCCAGCAGCCATCTGGGGACTGTGGCTGGAAACACCATATATTTT
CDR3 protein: CASSHLGTVAGNTIYF

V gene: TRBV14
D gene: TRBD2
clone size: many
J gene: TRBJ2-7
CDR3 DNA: TGTGCCAGCAGCCCCGTTAGCGGGAAATTCTACGAGCAGTACTTC
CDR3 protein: CASSPVSGKFYEQYF

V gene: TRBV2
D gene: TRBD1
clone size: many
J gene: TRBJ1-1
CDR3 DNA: TGTGCCACCAAGAACTCCGGGACAGGGGGCTCTGAAGCTTTCTTT
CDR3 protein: CATKNSGTGGSEAFF

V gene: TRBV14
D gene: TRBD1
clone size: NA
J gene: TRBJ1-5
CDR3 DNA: TGTGCCAGCACCAAAAGGCCGGGGACAGGGAGTAATCAGCCCCAGCATTTT
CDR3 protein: CASTKRPGTGSNQPQHF

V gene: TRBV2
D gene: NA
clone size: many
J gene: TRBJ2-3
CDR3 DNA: TGTGCCAGCAGTCGGGGTTCGGATACGCAGTATTTT
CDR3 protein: CASSRGSDTQYF

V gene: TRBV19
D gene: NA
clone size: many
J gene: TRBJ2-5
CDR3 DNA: TGTGCCAGTAGTACTGGAGGGACACAGCAAGAGACCCAGTACTTC
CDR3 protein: CASSTGGTQQETQYF

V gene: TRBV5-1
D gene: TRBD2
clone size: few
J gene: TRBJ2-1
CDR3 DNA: TGCGCCAGCAGCCCGGGGGTCGGGCTAGCGGGTTACAATGAGCAGTTCTTC
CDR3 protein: CASSPGVGLAGYNEQFF

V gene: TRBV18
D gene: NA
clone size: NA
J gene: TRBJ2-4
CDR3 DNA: TGTGCCAGCTCACCACCGCTCCTCTTAGCCAAAAACATTCAGTACTTC
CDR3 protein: CASSPPLLLAKNIQYF

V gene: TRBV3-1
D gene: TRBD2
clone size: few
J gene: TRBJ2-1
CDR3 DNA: TGTGCCAGCAGGAAAGGACTAGCGGCCAATGAGCAGTTCTTC
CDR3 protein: CASRKGLAANEQFF

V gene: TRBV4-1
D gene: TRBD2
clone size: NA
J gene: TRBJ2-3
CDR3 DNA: TGCGCCAGCAGCCAAGTTATGGCGGGAGGGTTCACAGATACGCAGTATTTT
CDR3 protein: CASSQVMAGGFTDTQYF

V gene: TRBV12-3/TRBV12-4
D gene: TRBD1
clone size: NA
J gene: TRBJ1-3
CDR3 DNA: TGTGCCAGCAGTCCAGGGGGGCGGTCTGGAAACACCATATATTTT
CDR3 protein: CASSPGGRSGNTIYF

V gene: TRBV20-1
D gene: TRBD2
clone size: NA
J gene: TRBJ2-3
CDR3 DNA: TGCAGTGCCAACCTACTAGCGGGAGATGCGAATACGCAGTATTTT
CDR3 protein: CSANLLAGDANTQYF

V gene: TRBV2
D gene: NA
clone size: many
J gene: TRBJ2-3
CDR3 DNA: TGTGCCAGCAGTGATGGTAGGGGGGTGGTTACGCAGTATTTT
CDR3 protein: CASSDGRGVVTQYF

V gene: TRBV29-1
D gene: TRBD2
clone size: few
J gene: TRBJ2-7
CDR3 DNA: TGCAGCGTTGAAGTGTCGGGAGGCTACGAGCAGTACTTC
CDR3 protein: CSVEVSGGYEQYF

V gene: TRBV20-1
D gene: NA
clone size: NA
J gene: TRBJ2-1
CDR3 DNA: TGCAGTGCTAGTAGGCTTAATGAGCAGTTCTTC
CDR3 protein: CSASRLNEQFF

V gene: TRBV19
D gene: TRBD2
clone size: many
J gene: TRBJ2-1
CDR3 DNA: TGTGCCAGTAGTGGAGGACTAGCGGGAGGTAACTTTCTGGCCTACAATGAGCAGTTCTTC
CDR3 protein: CASSGGLAGGNFLAYNEQFF

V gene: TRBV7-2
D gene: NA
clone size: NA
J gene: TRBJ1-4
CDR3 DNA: TGTGCCAGCACCCTTGGAGGGGGGCACGAAAAACTGTTTTTT
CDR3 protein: CASTLGGGHEKLFF

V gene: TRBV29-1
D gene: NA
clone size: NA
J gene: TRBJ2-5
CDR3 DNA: TGCAGCGTTGAAATGTACCAAGAGACCCAGTACTTC
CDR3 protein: CSVEMYQETQYF

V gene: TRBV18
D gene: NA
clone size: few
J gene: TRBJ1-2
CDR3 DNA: TGTGCCAGCTCACCCTCTCCGGCCGATAACTATGGCTACACCTTC
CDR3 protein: CASSPSPADNYGYTF

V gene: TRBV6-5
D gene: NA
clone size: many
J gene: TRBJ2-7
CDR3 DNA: TGTGCCAGCAGTTACTCCCCCCCGGGGGTATGGGACTACGAGCAGTACTTC
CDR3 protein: CASSYSPPGVWDYEQYF

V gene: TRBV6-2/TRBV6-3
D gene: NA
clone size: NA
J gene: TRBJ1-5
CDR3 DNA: TGTGCCAGCAGCCTACAGGGACTGCGCAATCAGCCCCAGCATTTT
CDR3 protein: CASSLQGLRNQPQHF

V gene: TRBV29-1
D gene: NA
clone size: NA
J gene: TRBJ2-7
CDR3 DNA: TGCAGCGTTAAAGGCGATTTATCCTCCGAGCAGTACTTC
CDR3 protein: CSVKGDLSSEQYF

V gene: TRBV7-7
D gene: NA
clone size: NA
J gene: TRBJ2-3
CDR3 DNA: TGTGCTAGCAGTCTAAACGCGGGGTCCACAGATACGCAGTATTTT
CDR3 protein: CASSLNAGSTDTQYF

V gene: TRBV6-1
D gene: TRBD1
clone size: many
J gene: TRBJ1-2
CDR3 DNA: TGTGCCAGCAGAACCGGACAGGGGAGGAACTATGGCTACACCTTC
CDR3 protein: CASRTGQGRNYGYTF

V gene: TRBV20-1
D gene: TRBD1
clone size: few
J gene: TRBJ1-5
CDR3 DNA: TGCAGTGTACCAGGGGGCGCGAGTAATCAGCCCCAGCATTTT
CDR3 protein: CSVPGGASNQPQHF

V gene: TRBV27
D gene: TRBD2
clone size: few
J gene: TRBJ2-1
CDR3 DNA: TGTGCCAGCAGTACCGGGACTAGCGGGGTTCGGGAGCAGTTCTTC
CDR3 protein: CASSTGTSGVREQFF

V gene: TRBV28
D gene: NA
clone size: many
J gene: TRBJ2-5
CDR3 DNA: TGTGCCAGCAGACCTTCCCTTTTACGGCAGGAGACCCAGTACTTC
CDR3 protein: CASRPSLLRQETQYF